This T cell receptor beta chain was sequenced during a study of blood T cells in healthy people across ages. Study-level results: Long-lived donors exceeded aged donors in naive CD4+ cells and diversity.

CDR3 length: 14 amino acids. Trimming took off 1 base at V and 6 bases at J, with 10 bases between the two ends. For the second PCR, which ran for roughly 6 to 12 cycles, a sample-barcoded 5' primer and a J-beta primer mix were used. A tag from a template-switch adaptor with 12 random nucleotides marked each cDNA molecule. MiXCR, run by TCRdb on the 5' RACE reads, gives a single entry per CDR3 protein. The repertoire holds 710,000 or so distinct CDR3 sequences, about a fifth seen once, with under 25% in the top ten. The total RNA that was extracted per sample amounted to at least 5 micrograms. In its sample, this clonotype was seen many times. Its target is not known.

The TCR originated in a man in his 70s in good health. Specimen: blood. The chain combines TRBV12-3 or TRBV12-4 with TRBJ1-5; D is possibly TRBD1 (5 bases). The CDR3 here is CASSLVGGSQPQHF. The CDR3 nucleotides are TGTGCCAGCAGTTTAGTCGGGGGAAGTCAGCCCCAGCATTTT.